The T cell receptor beta chain described here comes from a study of regulatory T cells in long-lasting Graves disease. Specified time point: newly diagnosed GD, antithyroid drugs for less than 3 months. RNA from PBMCs was the source of the TCR library. Construction of TCR beta libraries relied on iRepertoire HTBI primers and on Arm-PCR targeting CDR3 regions. TCRdb reprocessed the multiplex PCR reads with MiXCR, giving one entry per CDR3 protein. The sample comprises approximately 350,000 distinct CDR3 sequences, 15% to 20% of which are singletons, and roughly 21% rests with the top ten. V was cut by 2 bases and J by 2 bases, with 24 bases left in between. Germline-derived CDR1 and CDR2 are SGHRS and YFSETQ. The CDR3 covers 19 residues. These sequences were also reported in another study, on T cells in Graves' hyperthyroidism and ophthalmopathy.

This clonotype originated in a woman younger than 30 with Graves disease. The starting material was peripheral blood mononuclear cells (PBMCs), obtained at new diagnosis, from a patient treated with antithyroid drugs. This chain connects TRBV5-1 to TRBJ2-3, with D tentatively TRBD2 (7 bases). The CDR3 spells CASSFGNAGAKTHTDTQYF. CDR3 DNA: TGCGCCAGCAGCTTTGGGAATGCGGGGGCAAAGACACACACAGATACGCAGTATTTT. The full variable domain, completed using reference TRBV5-1 and TRBJ2-3, is KAGVTQTPRYLIKTRGQQVTLSCSPISGHRSVSWYQQTPGQGLQFLFEYFSETQRNKGNFPGRFSGRQFSNSRSEMNVSTLELGDSALYLCASSFGNAGAKTHTDTQYFGPGTRLTVL.